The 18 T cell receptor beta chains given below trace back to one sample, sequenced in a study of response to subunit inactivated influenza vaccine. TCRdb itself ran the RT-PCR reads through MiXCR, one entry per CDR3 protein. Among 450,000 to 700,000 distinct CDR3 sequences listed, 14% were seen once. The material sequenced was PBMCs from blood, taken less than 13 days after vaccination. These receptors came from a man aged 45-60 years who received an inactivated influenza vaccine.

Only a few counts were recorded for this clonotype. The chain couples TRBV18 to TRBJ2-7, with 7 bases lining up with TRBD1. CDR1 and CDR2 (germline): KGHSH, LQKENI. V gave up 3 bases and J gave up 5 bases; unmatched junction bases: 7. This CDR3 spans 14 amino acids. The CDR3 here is CASSPRQGTHEQYF. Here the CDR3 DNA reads TGTGCCAGCTCACCGCGACAGGGTACCCACGAGCAGTACTTC.

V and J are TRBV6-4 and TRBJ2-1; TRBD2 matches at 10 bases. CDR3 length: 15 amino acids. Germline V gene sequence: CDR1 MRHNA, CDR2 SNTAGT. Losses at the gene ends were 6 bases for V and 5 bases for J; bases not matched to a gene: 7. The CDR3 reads CASRTLAGAHNEQFF. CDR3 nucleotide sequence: TGTGCCAGCAGAACTCTAGCGGGAGCCCACAATGAGCAGTTCTTC.

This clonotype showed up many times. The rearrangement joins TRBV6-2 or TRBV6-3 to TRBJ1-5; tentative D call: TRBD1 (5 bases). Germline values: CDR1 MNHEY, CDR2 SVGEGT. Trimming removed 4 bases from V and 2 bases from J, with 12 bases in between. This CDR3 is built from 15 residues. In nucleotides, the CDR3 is TGTGCCAGCAGTTTAGAGGGGATTGGCAATCAGCCCCAGCATTTT. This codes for CASSLEGIGNQPQHF.

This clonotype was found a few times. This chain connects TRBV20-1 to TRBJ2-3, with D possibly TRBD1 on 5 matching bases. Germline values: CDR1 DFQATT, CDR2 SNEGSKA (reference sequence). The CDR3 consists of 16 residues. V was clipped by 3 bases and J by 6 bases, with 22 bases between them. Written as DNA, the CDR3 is TGCAGTGCTAGGGCAGGGCTCCTACACAATATGGATACGCAGTATTTT. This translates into CSARAGLLHNMDTQYF.

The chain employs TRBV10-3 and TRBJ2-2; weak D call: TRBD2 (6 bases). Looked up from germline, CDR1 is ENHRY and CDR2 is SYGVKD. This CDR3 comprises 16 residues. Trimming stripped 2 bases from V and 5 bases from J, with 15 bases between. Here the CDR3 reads CAISETARLGTGELFF. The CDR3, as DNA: TGTGCCATCAGTGAGACCGCGCGACTAGGAACCGGGGAGCTGTTTTTT.

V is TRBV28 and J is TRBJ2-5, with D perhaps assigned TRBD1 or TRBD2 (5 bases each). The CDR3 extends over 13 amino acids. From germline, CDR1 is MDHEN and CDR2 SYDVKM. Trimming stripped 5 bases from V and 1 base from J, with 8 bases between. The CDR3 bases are TGTGCCAGCAGTAAGGGGACCCAAGAGACCCAGTACTTC. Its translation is CASSKGTQETQYF.

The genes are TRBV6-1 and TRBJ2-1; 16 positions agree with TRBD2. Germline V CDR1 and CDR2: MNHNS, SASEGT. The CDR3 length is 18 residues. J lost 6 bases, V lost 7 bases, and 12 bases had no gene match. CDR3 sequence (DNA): TGTGCCAGCAAGAAACCGGGACTAGCGGGAGGGACGGGCAATGAGCAGTTCTTC. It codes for CASKKPGLAGGTGNEQFF.

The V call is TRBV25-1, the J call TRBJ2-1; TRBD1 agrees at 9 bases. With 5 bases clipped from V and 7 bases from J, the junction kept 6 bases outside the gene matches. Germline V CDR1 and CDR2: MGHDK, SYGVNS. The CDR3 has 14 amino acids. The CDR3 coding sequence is TGTGCCAGCAGTTTCGCCGGGACAGGGAATGAGCAGTTCTTC. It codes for CASSFAGTGNEQFF.

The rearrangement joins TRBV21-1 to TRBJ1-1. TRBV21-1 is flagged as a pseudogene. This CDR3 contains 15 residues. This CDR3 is CASSEYRGMNTEAFF. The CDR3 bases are TGTGCCAGCAGCGAATATCGGGGTATGAACACTGAAGCTTTCTTT.

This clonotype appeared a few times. The CDR3 protein is CASSLSLSYNEQFF. The CDR3 bases are TGTGCCAGCAGTTTATCTTTATCCTACAATGAGCAGTTCTTC. The V and J genes are TRBV12-3 or TRBV12-4 and TRBJ2-1; no clear D gene. The CDR3 covers 14 residues. V shed 2 bases and J shed 1 base, with 6 bases lying between them.

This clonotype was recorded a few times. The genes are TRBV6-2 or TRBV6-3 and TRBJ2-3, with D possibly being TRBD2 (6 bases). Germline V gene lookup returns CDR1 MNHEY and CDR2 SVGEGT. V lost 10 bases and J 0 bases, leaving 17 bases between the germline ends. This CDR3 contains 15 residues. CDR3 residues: CATLTPAGSTDTQYF. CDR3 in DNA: TGTGCCACCCTTACCCCGGCGGGAAGCACAGATACGCAGTATTTT.

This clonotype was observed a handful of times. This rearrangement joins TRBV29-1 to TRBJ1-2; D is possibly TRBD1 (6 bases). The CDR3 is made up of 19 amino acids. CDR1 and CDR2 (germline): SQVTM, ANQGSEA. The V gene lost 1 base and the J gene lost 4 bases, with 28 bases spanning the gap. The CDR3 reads CSVEALGGQLFRGGYGYTF. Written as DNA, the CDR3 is TGCAGCGTTGAAGCGTTAGGAGGGCAGCTCTTCCGAGGGGGCTATGGCTACACCTTC.

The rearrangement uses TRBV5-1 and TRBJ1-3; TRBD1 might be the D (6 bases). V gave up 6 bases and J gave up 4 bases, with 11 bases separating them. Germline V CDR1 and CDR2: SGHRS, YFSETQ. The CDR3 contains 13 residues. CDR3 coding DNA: TGCGCCAGCAATCCAGGGGAAGGAAACACCATATATTTT. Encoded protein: CASNPGEGNTIYF.

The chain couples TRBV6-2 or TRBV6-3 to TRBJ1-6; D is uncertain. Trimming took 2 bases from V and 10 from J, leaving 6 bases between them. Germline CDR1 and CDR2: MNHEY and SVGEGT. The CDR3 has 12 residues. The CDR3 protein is CASSYAWSPLHF. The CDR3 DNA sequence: TGTGCCAGCAGTTACGCCTGGTCACCCCTCCACTTT.

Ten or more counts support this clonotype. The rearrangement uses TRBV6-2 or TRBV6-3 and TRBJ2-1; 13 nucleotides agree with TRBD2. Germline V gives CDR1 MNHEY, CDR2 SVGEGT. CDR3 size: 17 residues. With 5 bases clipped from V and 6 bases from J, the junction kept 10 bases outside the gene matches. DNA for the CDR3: TGTGCCAGCAGTGTGGGACTAGCGGGAATTAGAGGCAATGAGCAGTTCTTC. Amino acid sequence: CASSVGLAGIRGNEQFF.

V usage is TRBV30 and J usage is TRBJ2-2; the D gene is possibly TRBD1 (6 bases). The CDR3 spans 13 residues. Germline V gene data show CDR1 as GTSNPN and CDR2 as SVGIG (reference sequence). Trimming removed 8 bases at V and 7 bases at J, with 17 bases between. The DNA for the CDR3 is TGTGCCAACGAGAGGGTCAGGGGCGGGGAGCTGTTTTTT. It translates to CANERVRGGELFF.

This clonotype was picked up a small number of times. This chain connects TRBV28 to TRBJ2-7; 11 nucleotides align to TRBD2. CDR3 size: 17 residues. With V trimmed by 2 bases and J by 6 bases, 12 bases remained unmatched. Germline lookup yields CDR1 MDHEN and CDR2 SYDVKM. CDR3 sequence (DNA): TGTGCCAGCAGTTTAAGGCTAGCGGGAGGCAAAAGGGCCGAGCAGTACTTC. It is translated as CASSLRLAGGKRAEQYF.

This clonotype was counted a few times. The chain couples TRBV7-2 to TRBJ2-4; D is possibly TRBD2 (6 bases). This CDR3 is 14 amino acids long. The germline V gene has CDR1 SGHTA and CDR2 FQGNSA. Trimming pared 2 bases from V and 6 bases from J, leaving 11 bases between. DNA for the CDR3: TGTGCCAGCAGCTTAACCAGCGGGCCAAACATTCAGTACTTC. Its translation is CASSLTSGPNIQYF.